This T cell receptor (beta chain) appears in the sequencing data of a study of blood T cell repertoires in COVID-19. Turning to the study itself: The study drew acute and convalescent COVID-19 samples from the United States, Italy and Spain. The cDNA or gDNA used as material had been derived from T cells, B-cell-depleted T cells, or PBMCs.

TCRdb's table, derived via immunoSEQ multiplex PCR, lists solely in-frame clones and lacks some. The sample contains some 70,000 clones, 88% of which appear only once. The sequence derives from a human donor in a cohort sampled during active COVID-19. The sample comprised peripheral blood.

The DNA for the CDR3 is TGTGCCAGTAGTATATACGGGTCGAACACCGGGGAGCTGTTTTTT. Protein: CASSIYGSNTGELFF. The gene calls are TRBV19 and TRBJ2-2; D uncertain. Trimming pared 2 bases from V and 0 bases from J, leaving 7 bases between. The V gene's germline CDR1 is LNHDA and CDR2 SQIVND (reference sequence). The CDR3 contains 15 residues.